These 2 T cell receptor beta chains came from one sample sequenced in a study of human T cells and chemical hapten exposure. Time point given: pre-sensitization, week 0. The sample's treatment: therapeutic diphenylcyclopropenone sensitization with weekly scalp DPC. MiXCR, applied by TCRdb to the RACE reads, yields one record per CDR3 protein. The table records tens of thousands of distinct CDR3 sequences, around 11% of them present only once. This specimen was whole blood, taken in connection with sensitization to the hapten diphenylcyclopropenone (DPC). These receptors all stem from a woman in her thirties or forties with alopecia areata. Some clones in this sample may be carry-over from other donors' samples.

The chain couples TRBV25-1 to TRBJ1-6; D gene unclear. The CDR3 has 10 amino acids. Germline-derived CDR1 and CDR2 are MGHDK and SYGVNS. Trimming shortened V by 10 bases and J by 8 bases, and 6 bases separated the two germline ends. CDR3 residues: CATGDSPLHF. The CDR3 DNA is TGTGCCACTGGGGATTCACCCCTCCACTTT.

This clonotype has a handful of counts. The rearrangement joins TRBV18 to TRBJ1-1; tentatively, D is TRBD1 (6 bases). With 2 bases removed from V and 5 bases from J, the gap between germline ends came to 9 bases. CDR1 is KGHSH and CDR2 is LQKENI in the germline V gene. The CDR3 is 13 residues long. The CDR3: CASSPGGLTEAFF. The CDR3, as DNA: TGTGCCAGCTCACCAGGGGGCCTAACTGAAGCTTTCTTT.